A selection of T cell receptor beta chains follows, all from one sample in a study of blood T cell repertoires in COVID-19. The data were produced by immunoSEQ multiplex PCR, yet TCRdb's version contains in-frame clones alone and is incomplete. The sample consists of some 150,000 clones, roughly 84% of them appearing once. Sequencing was performed on peripheral blood. The receptors were gathered from a woman between 45 and 60 years old with acute or convalescent COVID-19. CDR3s include the opening cysteine and the closing phenylalanine or tryptophan. Each record gives: CDR3 length, V gene, clone size, CDR3 protein. Clone size, where shown, is once, few, many, or a class for clones that have expanded.

16	TRBV7-6	-	CASSSSTGSYNSPLHF
13	TRBV29-1	-	CSVLGQEYNEQFF
13	TRBV7-2	-	CASSLFGGGGYTF
14	TRBV19	-	CASSIQGSVNVLTF
13	TRBV19	-	CASMQLIPYEQYF
16	TRBV4-3	-	CASSLSLAGPYNEQFF
14	TRBV5-5	once	CASSLGLMGETQYF
13	TRBV10-3	-	CAISESRGGKKYF
18	TRBV7-9	-	CASSRWGQGVGGNQPQHF
15	TRBV2	-	CASSDDRGHWDEQFF
16	TRBV6-2/TRBV6-3	-	CASSYASGTRSYEQYF
14	TRBV3-1/TRBV3-2	once	CASSQTGENQPQHF
15	TRBV5-4	-	CASSLEGEGYNEQFF